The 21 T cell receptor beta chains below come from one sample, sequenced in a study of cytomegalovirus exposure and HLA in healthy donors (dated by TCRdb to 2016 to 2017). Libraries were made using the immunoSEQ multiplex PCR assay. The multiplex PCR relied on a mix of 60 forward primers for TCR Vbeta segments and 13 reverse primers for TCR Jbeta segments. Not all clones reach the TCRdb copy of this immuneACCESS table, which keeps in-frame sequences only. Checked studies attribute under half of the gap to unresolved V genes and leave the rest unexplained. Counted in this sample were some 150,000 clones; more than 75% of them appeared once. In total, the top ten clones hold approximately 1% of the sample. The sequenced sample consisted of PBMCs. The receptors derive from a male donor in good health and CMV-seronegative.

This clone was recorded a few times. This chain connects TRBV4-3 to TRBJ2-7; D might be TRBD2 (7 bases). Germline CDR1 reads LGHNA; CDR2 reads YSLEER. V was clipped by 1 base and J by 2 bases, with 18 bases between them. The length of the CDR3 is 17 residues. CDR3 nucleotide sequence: TGCGCCAGCAGCCAAGCGGGGGAGGGGGTTCGGGCCTACGAGCAGTACTTC. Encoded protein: CASSQAGEGVRAYEQYF.

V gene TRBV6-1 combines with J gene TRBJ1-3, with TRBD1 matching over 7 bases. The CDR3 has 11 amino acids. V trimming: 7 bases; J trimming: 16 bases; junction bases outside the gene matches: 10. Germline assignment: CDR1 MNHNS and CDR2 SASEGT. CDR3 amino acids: CASILGGQTYF. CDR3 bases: TGTGCCAGCATCCTGGGGGGACAGACCTATTTT.

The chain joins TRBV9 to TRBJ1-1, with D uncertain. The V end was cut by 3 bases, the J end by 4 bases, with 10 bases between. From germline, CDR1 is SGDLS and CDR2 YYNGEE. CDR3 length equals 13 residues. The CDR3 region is CASSAGSGTEAFF. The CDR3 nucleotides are TGTGCCAGCAGCGCTGGGAGTGGCACTGAAGCTTTCTTT.

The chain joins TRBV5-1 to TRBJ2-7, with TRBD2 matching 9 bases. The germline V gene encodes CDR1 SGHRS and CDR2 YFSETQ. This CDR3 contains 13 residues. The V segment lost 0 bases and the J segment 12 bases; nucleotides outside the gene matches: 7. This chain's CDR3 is CASSLELAGARYF. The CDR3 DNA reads TGCGCCAGCAGCTTGGAATTAGCGGGGGCCCGGTACTTC.

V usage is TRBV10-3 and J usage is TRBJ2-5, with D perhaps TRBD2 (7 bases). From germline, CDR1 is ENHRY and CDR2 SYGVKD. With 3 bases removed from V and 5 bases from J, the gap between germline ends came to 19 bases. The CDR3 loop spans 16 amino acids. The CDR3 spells CAISEEGAGAKETQYF. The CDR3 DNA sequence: TGTGCCATCAGTGAAGAAGGGGCGGGGGCAAAGGAGACCCAGTACTTC.

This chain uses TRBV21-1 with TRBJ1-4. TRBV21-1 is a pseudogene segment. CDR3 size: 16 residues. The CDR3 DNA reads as TGTGCCAGCAGCAAAGCCCGGGGATGGGCTAATGAAAAACTGTTTTTT. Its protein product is CASSKARGWANEKLFF.

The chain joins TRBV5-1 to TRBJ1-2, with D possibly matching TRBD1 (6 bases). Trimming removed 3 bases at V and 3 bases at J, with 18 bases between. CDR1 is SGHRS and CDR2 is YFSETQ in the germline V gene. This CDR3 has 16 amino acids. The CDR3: CASSSDSSALDYGYTF. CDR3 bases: TGCGCCAGCAGCTCGGACAGCTCCGCTTTGGACTATGGCTACACCTTC.

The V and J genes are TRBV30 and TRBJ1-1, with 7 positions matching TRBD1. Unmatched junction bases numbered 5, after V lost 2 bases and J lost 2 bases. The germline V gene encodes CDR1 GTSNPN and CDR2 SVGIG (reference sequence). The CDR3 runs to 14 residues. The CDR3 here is CAWSMGQINTEAFF. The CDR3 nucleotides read TGTGCCTGGAGTATGGGACAGATAAACACTGAAGCTTTCTTT.

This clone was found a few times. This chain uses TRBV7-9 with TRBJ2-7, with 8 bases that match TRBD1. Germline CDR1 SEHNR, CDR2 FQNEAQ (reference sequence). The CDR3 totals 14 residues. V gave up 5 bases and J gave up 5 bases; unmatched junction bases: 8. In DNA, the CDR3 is TGTGCCAGCAGCGTGACAGGGGTTCTGCACGAGCAGTACTTC. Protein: CASSVTGVLHEQYF.

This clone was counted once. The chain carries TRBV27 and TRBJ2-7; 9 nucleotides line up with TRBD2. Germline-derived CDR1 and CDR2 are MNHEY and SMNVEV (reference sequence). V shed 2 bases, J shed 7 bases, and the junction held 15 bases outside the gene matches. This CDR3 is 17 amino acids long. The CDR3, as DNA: TGTGCCAGCAGTTTAAGCGCGGAGGGCGGGGGGGCCTGGGAGCAGTACTTC. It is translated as CASSLSAEGGGAWEQYF.

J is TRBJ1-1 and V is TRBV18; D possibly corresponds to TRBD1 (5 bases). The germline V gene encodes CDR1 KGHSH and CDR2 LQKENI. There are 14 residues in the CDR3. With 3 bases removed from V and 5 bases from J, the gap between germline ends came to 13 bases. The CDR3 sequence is CASSPDGGGTEAFF. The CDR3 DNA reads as TGTGCCAGCTCACCTGATGGGGGGGGAACTGAAGCTTTCTTT.

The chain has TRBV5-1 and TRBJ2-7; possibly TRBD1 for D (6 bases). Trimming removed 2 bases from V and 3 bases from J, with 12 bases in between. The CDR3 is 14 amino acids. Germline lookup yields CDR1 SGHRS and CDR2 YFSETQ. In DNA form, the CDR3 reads TGCGCCAGCAGCTTCAGGGGTAGTGGCTACGAGCAGTACTTC. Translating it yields CASSFRGSGYEQYF.

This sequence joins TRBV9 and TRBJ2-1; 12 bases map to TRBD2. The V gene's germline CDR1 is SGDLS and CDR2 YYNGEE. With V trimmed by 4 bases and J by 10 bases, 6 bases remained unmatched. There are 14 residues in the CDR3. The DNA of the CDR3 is TGTGCCAGCAGCCCGGGGACTAGCGGGTTGGAGCAGTTCTTC. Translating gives CASSPGTSGLEQFF.

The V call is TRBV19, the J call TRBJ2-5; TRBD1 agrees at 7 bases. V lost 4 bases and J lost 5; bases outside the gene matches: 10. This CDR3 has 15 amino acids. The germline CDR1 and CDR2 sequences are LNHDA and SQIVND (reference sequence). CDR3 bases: TGTGCCAGTAGTACCGGGACAGTGGGAGCGGAGACCCAGTACTTC. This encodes CASSTGTVGAETQYF.

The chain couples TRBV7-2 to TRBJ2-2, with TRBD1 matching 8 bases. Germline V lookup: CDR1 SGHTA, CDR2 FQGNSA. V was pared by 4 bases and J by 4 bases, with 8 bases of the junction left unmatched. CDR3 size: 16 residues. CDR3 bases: TGTGCCAGCAGCTCCGGAGGACAGGGCCTCACCGGGGAGCTGTTTTTT. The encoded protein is CASSSGGQGLTGELFF. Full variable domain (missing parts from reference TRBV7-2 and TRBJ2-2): GAGVSQSPSNKVTEKGKDVELRCDPISGHTALYWYRQSLGQGLEFLIYFQGNSAPDKSGLPSDRFSAERTGGSVSTLTIQRTQQEDSAVYLCASSSGGQGLTGELFFGEGSRLTVL.

Here the CDR3 reads CASSLQGAVYEQYF. The DNA of the CDR3 is TGTGCCAGCAGCTTGCAGGGGGCTGTTTACGAGCAGTACTTC. V and J are TRBV7-2 and TRBJ2-7, with 8 nucleotides matching TRBD1. Unmatched junction bases numbered 5, after V lost 3 bases and J lost 4 bases. CDR3 length: 14 amino acids. Germline CDR1 reads SGHTA; CDR2 reads FQGNSA.

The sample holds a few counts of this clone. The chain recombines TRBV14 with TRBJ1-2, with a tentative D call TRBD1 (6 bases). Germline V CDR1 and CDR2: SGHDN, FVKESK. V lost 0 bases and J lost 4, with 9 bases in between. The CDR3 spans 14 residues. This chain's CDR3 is CASSQERTAYGYTF. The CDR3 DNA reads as TGTGCCAGCAGCCAAGAACGGACAGCCTATGGCTACACCTTC.

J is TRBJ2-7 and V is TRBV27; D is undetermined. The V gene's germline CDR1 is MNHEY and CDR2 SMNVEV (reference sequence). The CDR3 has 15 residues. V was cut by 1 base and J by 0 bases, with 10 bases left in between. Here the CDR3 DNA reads TGTGCCAGCAGTTTATATCCTCCTAGCTCCTACGAGCAGTACTTC. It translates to CASSLYPPSSYEQYF.

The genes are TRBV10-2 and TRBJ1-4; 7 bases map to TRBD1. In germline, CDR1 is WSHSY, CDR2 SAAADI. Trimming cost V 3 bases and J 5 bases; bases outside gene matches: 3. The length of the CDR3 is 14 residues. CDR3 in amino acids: CASSDEQGNEKLFF. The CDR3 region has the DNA TGCGCCAGCAGTGATGAACAGGGGAATGAAAAACTGTTTTTT.

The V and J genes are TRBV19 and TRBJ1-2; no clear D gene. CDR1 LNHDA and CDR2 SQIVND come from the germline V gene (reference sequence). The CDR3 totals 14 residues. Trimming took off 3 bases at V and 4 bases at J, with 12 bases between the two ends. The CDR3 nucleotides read TGTGCCAGTAGTATGGGTGAGGGAGTCTATGGCTACACCTTC. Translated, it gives CASSMGEGVYGYTF.

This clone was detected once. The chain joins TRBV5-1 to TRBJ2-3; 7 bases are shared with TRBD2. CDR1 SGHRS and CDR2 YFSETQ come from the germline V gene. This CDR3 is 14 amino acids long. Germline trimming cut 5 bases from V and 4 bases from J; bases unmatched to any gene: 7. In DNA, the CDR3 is TGCGCCAGCAGTCCAAGACTAGCCGCAGATACGCAGTATTTT. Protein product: CASSPRLAADTQYF.